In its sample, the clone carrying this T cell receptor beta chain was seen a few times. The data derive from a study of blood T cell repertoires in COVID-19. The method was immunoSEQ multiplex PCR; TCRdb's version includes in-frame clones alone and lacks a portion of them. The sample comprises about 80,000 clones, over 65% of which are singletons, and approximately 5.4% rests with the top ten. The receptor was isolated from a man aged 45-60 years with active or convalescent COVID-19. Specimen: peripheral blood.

The DNA of the CDR3 is TGTGCCAGCAGCCCTGGGACTAGCGAGATTCTACGACCCGAGCAGTACTTC. Amino acid sequence: CASSPGTSEILRPEQYF. This chain joins TRBV9 and TRBJ2-7; 10 bases agree with TRBD2. The germline CDR1 and CDR2 sequences are SGDLS and YYNGEE. There are 17 residues in the CDR3. J gave up 6 bases and V 4 bases, and 16 bases lay outside the gene matches.